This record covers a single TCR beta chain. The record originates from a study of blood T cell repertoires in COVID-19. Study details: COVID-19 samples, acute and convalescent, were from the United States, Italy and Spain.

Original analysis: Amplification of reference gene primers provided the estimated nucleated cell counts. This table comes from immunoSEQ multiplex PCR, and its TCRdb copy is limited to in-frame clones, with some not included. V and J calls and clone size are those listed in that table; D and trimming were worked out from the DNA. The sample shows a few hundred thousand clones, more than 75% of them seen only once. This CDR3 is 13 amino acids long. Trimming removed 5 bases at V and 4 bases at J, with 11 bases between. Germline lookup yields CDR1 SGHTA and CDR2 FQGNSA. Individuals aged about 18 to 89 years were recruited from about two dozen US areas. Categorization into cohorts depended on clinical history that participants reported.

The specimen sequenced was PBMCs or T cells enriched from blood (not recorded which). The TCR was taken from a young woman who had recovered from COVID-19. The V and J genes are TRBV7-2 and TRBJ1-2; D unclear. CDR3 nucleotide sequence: TGTGCCAGCAGCCTAACCCTCTCCTATGGCTACACCTTC. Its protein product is CASSLTLSYGYTF.